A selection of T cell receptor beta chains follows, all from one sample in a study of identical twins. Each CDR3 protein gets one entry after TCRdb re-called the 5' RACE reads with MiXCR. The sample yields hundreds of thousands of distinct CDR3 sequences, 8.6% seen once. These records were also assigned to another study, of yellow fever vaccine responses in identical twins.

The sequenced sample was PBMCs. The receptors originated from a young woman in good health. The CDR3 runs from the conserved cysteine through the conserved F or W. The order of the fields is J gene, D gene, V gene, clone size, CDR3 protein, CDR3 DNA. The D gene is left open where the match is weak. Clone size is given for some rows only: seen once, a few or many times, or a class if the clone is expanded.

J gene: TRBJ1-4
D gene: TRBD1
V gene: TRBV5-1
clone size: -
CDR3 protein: CASSWGDRDLEKLFF
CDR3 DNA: TGCGCCAGCAGCTGGGGGGACAGGGATCTTGAAAAACTGTTTTTT

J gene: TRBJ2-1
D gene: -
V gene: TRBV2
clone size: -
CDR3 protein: CASSFEGSYNEQFF
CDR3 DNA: TGTGCCAGCAGTTTTGAGGGGTCCTACAATGAGCAGTTCTTC

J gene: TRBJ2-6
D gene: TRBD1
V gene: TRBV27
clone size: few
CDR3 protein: CASSQDRVGANVLTF
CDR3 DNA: TGTGCCAGCAGCCAAGACAGGGTTGGGGCCAACGTCCTGACTTTC

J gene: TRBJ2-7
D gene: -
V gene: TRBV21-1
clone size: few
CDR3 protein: CASSIRERCSYEQYF
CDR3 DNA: TGTGCCAGCAGCATCCGGGAAAGATGCTCCTACGAGCAGTACTTC

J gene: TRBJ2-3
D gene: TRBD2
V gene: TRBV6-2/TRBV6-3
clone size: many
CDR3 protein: CASSYLSGITDTQYF
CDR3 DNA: TGTGCCAGCAGTTACCTAAGCGGGATTACAGATACGCAGTATTTT

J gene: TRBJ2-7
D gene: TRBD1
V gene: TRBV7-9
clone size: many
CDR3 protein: CASGNRGSYEQYF
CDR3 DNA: TGTGCCAGTGGCAACAGGGGCTCCTACGAGCAGTACTTC

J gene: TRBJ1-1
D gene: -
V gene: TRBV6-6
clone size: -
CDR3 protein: CASSYSGGEAFF
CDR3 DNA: TGTGCCAGCAGTTACTCCGGGGGTGAAGCTTTCTTT

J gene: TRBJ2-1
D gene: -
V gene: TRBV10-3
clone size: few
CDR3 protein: CATSGGGYNEQFF
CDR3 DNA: TGTGCCACCTCGGGGGGCGGGTACAATGAGCAGTTCTTC

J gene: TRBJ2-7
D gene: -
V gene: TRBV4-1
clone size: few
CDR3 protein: CASSQESVSYEQYF
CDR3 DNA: TGCGCCAGCAGCCAAGAATCCGTATCCTACGAGCAGTACTTC

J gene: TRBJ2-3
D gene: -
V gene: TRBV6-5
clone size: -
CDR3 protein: CASSYNDARDTQYF
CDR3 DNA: TGTGCCAGCAGTTACAACGACGCCAGGGATACGCAGTATTTT

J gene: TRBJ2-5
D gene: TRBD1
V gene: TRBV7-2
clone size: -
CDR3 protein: CASSLMRDRGAETQYF
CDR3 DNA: TGTGCCAGCAGCTTAATGAGGGACAGGGGGGCAGAGACCCAGTACTTC

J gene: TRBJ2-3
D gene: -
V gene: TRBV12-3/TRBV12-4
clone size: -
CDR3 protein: CASSSIDSTQYF
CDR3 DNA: TGTGCCAGCAGTTCTATCGATTCTACGCAGTATTTT

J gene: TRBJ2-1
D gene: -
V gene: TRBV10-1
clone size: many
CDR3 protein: CASSESLNEQFF
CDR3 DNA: TGCGCCAGCAGTGAGTCGCTAAATGAGCAGTTCTTC

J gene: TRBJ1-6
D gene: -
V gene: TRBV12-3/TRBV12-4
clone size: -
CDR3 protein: CASSVGTRDSPLHF
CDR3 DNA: TGTGCCAGCAGTGTCGGGACAAGAGATTCACCCCTCCACTTT

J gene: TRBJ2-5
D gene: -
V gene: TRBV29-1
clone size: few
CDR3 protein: CSAAPRFQETQYF
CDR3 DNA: TGCAGCGCTGCTCCTAGATTCCAAGAGACCCAGTACTTC

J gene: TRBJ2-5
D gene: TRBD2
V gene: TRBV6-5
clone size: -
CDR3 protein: CASSYAGGLETQYF
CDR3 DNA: TGTGCCAGCAGTTACGCGGGGGGGCTGGAGACCCAGTACTTC

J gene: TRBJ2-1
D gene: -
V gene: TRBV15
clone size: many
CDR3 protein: CATTDGSSYNEQFF
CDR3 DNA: TGTGCCACCACGGACGGGAGCTCCTACAATGAGCAGTTCTTC

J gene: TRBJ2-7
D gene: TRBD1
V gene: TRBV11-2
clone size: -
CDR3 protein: CASSLATGDPYEQYF
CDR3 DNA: TGTGCCAGCAGCTTAGCGACAGGGGACCCCTACGAGCAGTACTTC

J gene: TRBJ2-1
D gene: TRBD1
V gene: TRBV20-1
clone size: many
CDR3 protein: CSARQGNEQFF
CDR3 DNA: TGCAGCGCCCGACAGGGCAATGAGCAGTTCTTC

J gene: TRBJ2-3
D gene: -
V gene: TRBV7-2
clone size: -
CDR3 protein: CASSFDSGSTDTQYF
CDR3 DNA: TGTGCCAGCAGCTTTGATAGCGGCAGCACAGATACGCAGTATTTT

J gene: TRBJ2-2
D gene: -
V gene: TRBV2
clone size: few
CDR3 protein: CASKRTGNTGELFF
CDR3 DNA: TGTGCCAGCAAGCGGACTGGTAACACCGGGGAGCTGTTTTTT

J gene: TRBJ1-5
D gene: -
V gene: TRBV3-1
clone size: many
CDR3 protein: CASSQDKRQPQHF
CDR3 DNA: TGTGCCAGCAGCCAAGATAAGCGTCAGCCCCAGCATTTT

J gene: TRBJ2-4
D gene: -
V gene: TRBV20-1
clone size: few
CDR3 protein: CSAGAKNIQYF
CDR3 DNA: TGCAGTGCAGGGGCCAAAAACATTCAGTACTTC

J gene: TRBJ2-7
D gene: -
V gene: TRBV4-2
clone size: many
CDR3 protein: CASSRTADSPYEQYF
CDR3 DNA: TGTGCCAGCAGCCGTACCGCGGACAGCCCCTACGAGCAGTACTTC

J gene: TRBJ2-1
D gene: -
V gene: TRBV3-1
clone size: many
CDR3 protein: CASSRARNEQFF
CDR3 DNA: TGTGCCAGCAGCCGGGCACGGAATGAGCAGTTCTTC

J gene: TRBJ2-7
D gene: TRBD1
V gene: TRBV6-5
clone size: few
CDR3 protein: CASSYSSGQGYEQYF
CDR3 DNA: TGTGCCAGCAGTTACTCGTCGGGACAGGGCTACGAGCAGTACTTC

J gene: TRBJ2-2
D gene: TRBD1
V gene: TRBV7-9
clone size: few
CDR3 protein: CASSFTGTGVTGELFF
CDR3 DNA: TGTGCCAGCAGCTTCACCGGGACAGGGGTCACTGGGGAGCTGTTTTTT

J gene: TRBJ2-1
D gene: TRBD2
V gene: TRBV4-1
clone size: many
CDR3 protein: CASSQKGLAGASYNEQFF
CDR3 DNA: TGCGCCAGCAGCCAAAAGGGACTAGCGGGAGCCTCCTACAATGAGCAGTTCTTC

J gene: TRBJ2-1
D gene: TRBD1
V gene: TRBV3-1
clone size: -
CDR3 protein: CASSLHSGTGGNEQFF
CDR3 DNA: TGTGCCAGCAGCCTGCACTCCGGGACAGGGGGCAATGAGCAGTTCTTC

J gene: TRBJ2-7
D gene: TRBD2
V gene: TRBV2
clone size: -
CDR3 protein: CASRDSPGLEGEQYF
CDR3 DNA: TGTGCCAGCAGGGACAGTCCGGGACTAGAGGGCGAGCAGTACTTC

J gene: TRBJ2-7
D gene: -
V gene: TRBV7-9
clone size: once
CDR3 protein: CTSSSSGAYEQYF
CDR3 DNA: TGTACCAGCAGCTCCTCGGGGGCCTACGAGCAGTACTTC

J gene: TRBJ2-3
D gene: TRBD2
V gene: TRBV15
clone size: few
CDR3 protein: CATSRARSGGPDTQYF
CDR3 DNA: TGTGCCACCAGCCGGGCGAGGAGCGGGGGCCCAGATACGCAGTATTTT

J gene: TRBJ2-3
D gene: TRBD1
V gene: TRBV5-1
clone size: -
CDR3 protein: CASNGQGAQDTQYF
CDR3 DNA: TGCGCCAGCAACGGACAGGGGGCTCAAGATACGCAGTATTTT

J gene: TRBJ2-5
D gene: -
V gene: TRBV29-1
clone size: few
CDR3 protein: CSVRQETQYF
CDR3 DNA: TGCAGCGTGCGCCAAGAGACCCAGTACTTC

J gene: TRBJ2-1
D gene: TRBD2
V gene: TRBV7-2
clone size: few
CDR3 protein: CASSPTSGIIRNEQFF
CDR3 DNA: TGTGCCAGCAGCCCTACTAGCGGGATTATTAGAAATGAGCAGTTCTTC

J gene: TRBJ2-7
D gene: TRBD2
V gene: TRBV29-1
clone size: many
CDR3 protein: CSVELGGLAGSAPYEQYF
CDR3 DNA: TGCAGCGTTGAATTGGGGGGACTAGCGGGAAGTGCTCCCTACGAGCAGTACTTC

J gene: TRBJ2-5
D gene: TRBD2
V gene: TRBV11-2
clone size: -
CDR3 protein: CASSLSLAGQETQYF
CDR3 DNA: TGTGCCAGCAGCTTATCTCTAGCGGGGCAAGAGACCCAGTACTTC

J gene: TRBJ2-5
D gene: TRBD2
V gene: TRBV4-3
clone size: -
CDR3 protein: CASSQEFRLAPQETQYF
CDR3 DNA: TGCGCCAGCAGCCAAGAGTTCCGACTAGCCCCACAAGAGACCCAGTACTTC

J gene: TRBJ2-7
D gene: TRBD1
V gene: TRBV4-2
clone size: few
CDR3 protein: CASSQEGQESYEQYF
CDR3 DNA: TGTGCCAGCAGCCAGGAGGGACAGGAGTCCTACGAGCAGTACTTC

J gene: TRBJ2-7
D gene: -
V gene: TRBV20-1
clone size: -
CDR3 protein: CSAVGVREQYF
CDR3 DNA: TGCAGTGCCGTGGGGGTTCGCGAGCAGTACTTC